This TCR beta chain emerged from a study of blood T cell repertoires in COVID-19. On the study more broadly: Samples came from the United States, Italy and Spain, spanning acute and convalescent COVID-19. Nucleic acid was either cDNA or gDNA, and it came from T cells, B-cell-depleted T cells, or PBMCs.

This clone showed up just once. CDR1 LNHDA and CDR2 SQIVND come from the germline V gene (reference sequence). The CDR3 totals 12 residues. V was clipped by 6 bases and J by 7 bases; unmatched bases: 3. As handled by the study authors: Amplification of reference gene primers provided the estimated nucleated cell counts. Clones were read by immunoSEQ multiplex PCR, and TCRdb kept only the in-frame ones, dropping some. V and J calls and clone size follow that table, whereas D and trimming were derived from the DNA. The data contain about 220,000 clones, 84% of them seen just once; the ten biggest clones take up more than 9%.

This receptor was taken from a man aged 50 or older with active or convalescent COVID-19. V usage is TRBV19 and J usage is TRBJ2-7, with 10 bases aligning to TRBD1. Sequenced material: peripheral blood. CDR3 sequence (DNA): TGTGCCAGTAGGGACAGGGGGAATGAGCAGTACTTC. Translated, it gives CASRDRGNEQYF.